Listed here are 14 T cell receptor beta chains from one sample, sequenced in a study of blood T cell repertoires in COVID-19. Here immunoSEQ multiplex PCR was the method, and the copy in TCRdb shows in-frame clones only, minus some. The sample has over 250,000 clones, over 75% seen once. The sample comprised peripheral blood. All receptors come from a woman aged 55-69 years with acute or convalescent COVID-19.

V usage is TRBV30 and J usage is TRBJ2-1; the D is unclear. CDR1 and CDR2 from the germline V gene are GTSNPN and SVGIG (reference sequence). CDR3 size: 16 residues. Trimming pared 1 base from V and 0 bases from J, leaving 13 bases between. In nucleotides, the CDR3 is TGTGCCTGGAGTGATTATATAGTGAGCTCCTACAATGAGCAGTTCTTC. This sequence encodes CAWSDYIVSSYNEQFF.

The rearrangement uses TRBV5-8 and TRBJ1-1; D remains unclear. Trimming stripped 3 bases from V and 1 base from J, with 13 bases between. Germline assignment: CDR1 SGHTS and CDR2 YDEGEE. CDR3 length: 15 amino acids. CDR3 sequence (DNA): TGTGCCAGCAGCTCAACCCACAAAAGGAACACTGAAGCTTTCTTT. Protein: CASSSTHKRNTEAFF.

The chain has TRBV7-9 and TRBJ1-1, with unresolved D. CDR3 length: 14 residues. Trimming left V 2 bases short and J 6 bases short, with 13 bases between. Germline assignment: CDR1 SEHNR and CDR2 FQNEAQ (reference sequence). In nucleotides, the CDR3 is TGTGCCAGCAGCTTATCGAGGGAGAGGGCTGAAGCTTTCTTT. This translates into CASSLSRERAEAFF.

The chain joins TRBV28 to TRBJ2-3, with 8 bases lining up with TRBD2. Germline V gene sequence: CDR1 MDHEN, CDR2 SYDVKM. Trimming removed 6 bases from V and 2 bases from J; junction bases left unmatched: 10. The CDR3 is 16 amino acids. CDR3 sequence reads: CASSPTGGGFTDTQYF. The CDR3 DNA sequence: TGTGCCAGCAGCCCCACGGGGGGGGGTTTCACAGATACGCAGTATTTT.

The V gene is TRBV29-1, the J gene TRBJ1-2, with 7 bases aligning to TRBD1. The CDR3 runs to 18 residues. V lost 0 bases to trimming and J lost 3 bases; unmatched junction nucleotides: 16. Germline V gene lookup returns CDR1 SQVTM and CDR2 ANQGSEA. The DNA of the CDR3 is TGCAGCGTTGAAGATCAAGGGGGCTCAAGGGGGTATGACTATGGCTACACCTTC. Translation gives CSVEDQGGSRGYDYGYTF.

This clone has only one observation. The chain uses TRBV29-1 and TRBJ2-3; the D is unclear. There are 11 residues in the CDR3. In germline, CDR1 is SQVTM, CDR2 ANQGSEA. With 8 bases removed from V and 3 bases from J, the gap between germline ends came to 9 bases. The CDR3 DNA is TGCAGCATAATCGGGACAGATACGCAGTATTTT. This translates into CSIIGTDTQYF.

Concerning this clone: A read error may be the cause here, since a much bigger clone is one base away. V usage is TRBV28 and J usage is TRBJ2-7; D not certain. Germline V CDR1 and CDR2: MDHEN, SYDVKM. Trimming shortened V by 6 bases and J by 3 bases, and 6 bases separated the two germline ends. The CDR3 totals 11 residues. CDR3 nucleotides: TGTGCCAGCAGCTACCGCTACGAGCAGTACTTC. Translation gives CASSYRYEQYF. The full variable domain, completed using reference TRBV28 and TRBJ2-7, is DVKVTQSSRYLVKRTGEKVFLECVQDMDHENMFWYRQDPGLGLRLIYFSYDVKMKEKGDIPEGYSVSREKKERFSLILESASTNQTSMYLCASSYRYEQYFGPGTRLTVT.

The chain is built from TRBV5-6 and TRBJ1-5, with a tentative D call TRBD1 (6 bases). The CDR3 has 15 amino acids. Germline V gene lookup returns CDR1 SGHDT and CDR2 YYEEEE. V was clipped by 1 base and J by 7 bases, with 15 bases between them. CDR3 sequence reads: CASSLSGGPGQPQHF. CDR3 bases: TGTGCCAGCAGCTTGTCCGGGGGGCCGGGACAGCCCCAGCATTTT. The variable domain in full, with the rest retrieved from reference TRBV5-6 and TRBJ1-5, is DAGVTQSPTHLIKTRGQQVTLRCSPKSGHDTVSWYQQALGQGPQFIFQYYEEEERQRGNFPDRFSGHQFPNYSSELNVNALLLGDSALYLCASSLSGGPGQPQHFGDGTRLSIL.

This chain links TRBV28 with TRBJ2-7; 8 bases map to TRBD1. V lost 8 bases to trimming and J lost 4 bases; unmatched junction nucleotides: 10. From germline, CDR1 is MDHEN and CDR2 SYDVKM. The CDR3 runs 14 residues. For the CDR3, the DNA is TGTGCCAGCGCCAACTCAGGGGGCCTGTACGAGCAGTACTTC. Amino acids: CASANSGGLYEQYF.

This chain uses TRBV28 with TRBJ2-1; 11 bases line up with TRBD2. J was trimmed by 1 base and V by 2 bases; bases with no gene match: 10. Germline loops: CDR1 MDHEN, CDR2 SYDVKM. CDR3 length: 19 residues. CDR3 protein: CASSLSSGGAGLSYNEQFF. The CDR3, as DNA: TGTGCCAGCAGTTTAAGTAGCGGGGGGGCCGGATTGTCCTACAATGAGCAGTTCTTC.

V gene TRBV6-6 combines with J gene TRBJ1-2, with TRBD1 matching over 8 bases. The CDR3 is made up of 14 amino acids. The junction had 7 bases not matched to a gene; V was cut back by 2 bases and J by 8 bases. Germline V gives CDR1 MNHNY, CDR2 SVGAGI (reference sequence). For the CDR3, the DNA is TGTGCCAGCAGTTACCCCACAGGGGGATGGGGCTACACCTTC. This codes for CASSYPTGGWGYTF.

The chain is built from TRBV11-2 and TRBJ2-7; 8 bases fit TRBD2. Germline CDR1 reads SGHAT; CDR2 reads FQNNGV. The CDR3 is made up of 17 amino acids. The trim removed 5 bases at V and 2 bases at J, leaving 14 bases unmatched. CDR3 sequence (DNA): TGTGCCAGCAGCACTATGGGCCGTGGGCGGGGGGCCTACGAGCAGTACTTC. It codes for CASSTMGRGRGAYEQYF.

This chain uses TRBV4-1 with TRBJ1-5, with TRBD1 matching over 8 bases. CDR1 and CDR2 from the germline V gene are MGHRA and YSYEKL. V shed 2 bases, J shed 7 bases, and the junction held 10 bases outside the gene matches. The CDR3 covers 16 residues. CDR3 DNA: TGCGCCAGCAGCCAAATCTTAGGGCAGGGGGCCCAGCCCCAGCATTTT. It is translated as CASSQILGQGAQPQHF.

The chain recombines TRBV3-1 (or the pseudogene TRBV3-2) with TRBJ1-1; D not certain. V lost 1 base and J lost 1, with 4 bases in between. The CDR3 runs to 13 residues. CDR1 is LGHDT and CDR2 is YNNKEL in the germline V gene (reference sequence). CDR3 residues: CASSQVGNTEAFF. In DNA, the CDR3 is TGTGCCAGCAGCCAAGTCGGGAACACTGAAGCTTTCTTT.